This paragraph reports one T cell receptor beta chain. This clone has only one observation. Its specific antigen is unknown. No base quality information exists; no much larger clone differs at one position. The time point label, read with the paper, signifies: after dendritic cell vaccination, including at tumor progression/relapse. Patients were selected on the basis of adequate residual fresh-frozen tumor tissue and more than two years of available survival data. Molecular status otherwise varied across the glioblastoma patients, but none of them carried an isocitrate dehydrogenase mutation. PBMC were collected before vaccination, two weeks after the third vaccination, and at tumor progression when it occurred. Genomic DNA was extracted with the Qiagen DNeasy Blood extraction Kit. TCRB CDR3 regions were amplified from roughly 1.8 ug genomic DNA, or all available DNA if less, using the immunoSEQ assay. The multiplex PCR employed 60 forward primers targeting TCR V beta segments and 13 reverse primers targeting J beta segments. To estimate reads per starting template, synthetic control templates were spiked into each sample at limiting dilution. The Illumina HiSeq System generated sequencing reads of 87 bp. The paper's data handling went like this. PCR and sequencing errors were removed by a nearest neighbor algorithm that merged closely related sequences. TCR overlap was measured as the percentage of unique tumor TCR beta sequences that were also present in the peripheral blood of the same patient. Held by TCRdb, this immuneACCESS table contains in-frame sequences only and omits some clones. Under half of the omission traces to an unresolved V gene where checked; the cause of the rest is unknown. V and J calls and clone size come straight from that table; D and trimming were deduced from the DNA. In all, the sample holds approximately 90,000 clones, and over 75% of those were seen once. The ten largest clonotypes hold less than 2.5% of the sample.

The sample comes from a study of glioma-infiltrating T cells after dendritic cell vaccination (dated by TCRdb to 2016 to 2017). With respect to the entire study: A cohort of roughly 15 glioblastoma patients from Phase I and II dendritic cell vaccination trials was included, of whom 9 were newly diagnosed and 6 had recurrent disease. Patients received autologous tumor lysate-pulsed dendritic cell vaccination between about 2003 and 2013. The vaccine consisted of monocyte-derived dendritic cells cultured seven to eight days with IL-4 and GM-CSF, then pulsed overnight with autologous tumor lysate. Each patient was given three intradermal dendritic cell vaccine injections, spaced two weeks apart, in the arm below the axilla. In glioblastoma patients vaccinated with dendritic cells, deep sequencing of TCR beta CDR3 regions served to measure tumor-infiltrating lymphocyte content and to compare repertoires between tumor and blood. Survival after dendritic cell vaccination was correlated with TCR sequencing metrics, such as TIL content and the overlap between tumor and blood repertoires. The investigation overall reported the following: The cohort was small and heterogeneous, and full blood and tumor sets were available for few patients, with initial-recurrent tumor pairs available for even fewer patients. The response model built on TCR overlap across three groups was characterized as speculative, with prospective validation still needed. No direct relationship between TCR clonality and survival was found, suggesting a diverse polyclonal response may matter. Higher estimated pretreatment TIL content predicted longer time to progression and overall survival after dendritic cell vaccination.

V and J are trimmed by 7 bases and 7 bases, and the gene matches miss 9 bases of the junction. Sequences PRHDT (CDR1) and FYEKMQ (CDR2) are obtained from the germline V gene (reference sequence). The CDR3 numbers 13 residues from cysteine through phenylalanine. Here the CDR3 DNA is all that survives: 39 bases in frame from base 1. The receptor's source is a human donor with glioblastoma. The sequence joins TRBV13 to TRBJ1-2, with 7 bases in between that match TRBD1. The sample was blood, taken after dendritic cell vaccination. The nucleotides read TGTGCCAGCAACCGCATACAGGGGTTTGGCTACACCTTC. Translated, this is CASNRIQGFGYTF.